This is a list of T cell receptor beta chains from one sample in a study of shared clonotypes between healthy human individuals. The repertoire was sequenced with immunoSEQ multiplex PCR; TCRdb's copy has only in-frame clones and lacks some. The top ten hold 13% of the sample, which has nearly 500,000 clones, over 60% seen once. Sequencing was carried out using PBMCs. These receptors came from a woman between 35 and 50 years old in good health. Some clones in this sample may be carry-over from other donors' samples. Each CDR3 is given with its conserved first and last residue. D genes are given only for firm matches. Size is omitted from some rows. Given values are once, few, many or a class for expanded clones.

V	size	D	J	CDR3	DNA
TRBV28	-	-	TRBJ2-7	CASSPERTASYEQYF	TGTGCCAGCAGTCCAGAACGGACGGCATCCTACGAGCAGTACTTC
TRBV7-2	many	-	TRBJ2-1	CASSFPERLQFF	TGTGCCAGCAGCTTCCCAGAAAGACTGCAGTTCTTC
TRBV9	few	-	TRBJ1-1	CASSVDSLANTEAFF	TGTGCCAGCAGCGTAGATAGTTTGGCGAACACTGAAGCTTTCTTT
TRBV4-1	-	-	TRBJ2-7	CASSQEEFSYEQYF	TGCGCCAGCAGCCAAGAAGAGTTCTCCTACGAGCAGTACTTC
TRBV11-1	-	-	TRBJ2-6	CASSLGLGFSGANVLTF	TGTGCCAGCAGCTTAGGCTTAGGTTTCTCTGGGGCCAACGTCCTGACTTTC
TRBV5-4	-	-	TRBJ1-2	CASSLASGDYGYTF	TGTGCCAGCAGCTTGGCATCCGGGGACTATGGCTACACCTTC
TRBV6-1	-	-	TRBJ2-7	CASSEVSSYEQYF	TGTGCCAGCAGTGAAGTTTCATCCTACGAGCAGTACTTC
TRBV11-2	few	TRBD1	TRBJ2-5	CASSPDDTGEETQYF	TGTGCCAGCAGCCCCGATGATACAGGGGAAGAGACCCAGTACTTC
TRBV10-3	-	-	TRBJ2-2	CAISTGPGELFF	TGTGCCATCAGTACAGGGCCCGGGGAGCTGTTTTTT
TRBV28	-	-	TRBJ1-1	CASSLSTGTGKTEAFF	TGTGCCAGCAGTTTATCGACAGGCACAGGAAAGACTGAAGCTTTCTTT
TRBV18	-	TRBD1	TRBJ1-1	CASSPGTGDTEAFF	TGTGCCAGCTCACCAGGGACAGGGGACACTGAAGCTTTCTTT
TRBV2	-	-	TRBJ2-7	CASSVNRVGREQYF	TGTGCCAGCAGTGTGAACAGGGTAGGGCGAGAGCAGTACTTC
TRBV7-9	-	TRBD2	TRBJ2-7	CASSPPSAAGAYEQYF	TGTGCCAGCAGCCCCCCCAGCGCGGCGGGAGCCTACGAGCAGTACTTC
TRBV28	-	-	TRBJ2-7	CASHPSAGPSSYEQYF	TGTGCCAGCCATCCCTCCGCGGGGCCTTCCTCCTACGAGCAGTACTTC
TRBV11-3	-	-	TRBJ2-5	CASSRRREETQYF	TGTGCCAGCAGCCGGCGCCGAGAAGAGACCCAGTACTTC
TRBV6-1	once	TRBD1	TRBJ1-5	CASSGGTDQNQPQHF	TGTGCCAGCAGTGGTGGGACAGACCAAAATCAGCCCCAGCATTTT
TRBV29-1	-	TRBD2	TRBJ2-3	CSVDAAGVTDTQYF	TGCAGCGTTGATGCGGCGGGAGTAACAGATACGCAGTATTTT
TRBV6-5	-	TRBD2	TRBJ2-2	CASSSGGPGLFF	TGTGCCAGCAGTAGCGGGGGGCCAGGGCTGTTTTTT
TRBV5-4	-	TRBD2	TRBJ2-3	CASSYKREVGSDTQYF	TGTGCCAGCAGCTACAAGCGGGAGGTGGGCTCAGATACGCAGTATTTT
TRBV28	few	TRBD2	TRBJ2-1	CASSSPGTSGGPSSYNEQFF	TGTGCCAGCAGTTCACCCGGGACTAGCGGGGGGCCCTCTTCCTACAATGAGCAGTTCTTC
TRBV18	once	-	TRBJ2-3	CASSLTGTGDTQYF	TGTGCCAGCTCACTTACCGGGACCGGAGATACGCAGTATTTT
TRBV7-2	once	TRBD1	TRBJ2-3	CATPSLLGQPSTDTQYF	TGTGCCACCCCAAGTCTTTTGGGACAGCCGAGCACAGATACGCAGTATTTT
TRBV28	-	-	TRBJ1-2	CASSSPGSYGYTF	TGTGCCAGCAGTTCTCCAGGGTCATATGGCTACACCTTC
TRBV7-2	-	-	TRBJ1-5	CASSLAGAGSNQPQHF	TGTGCCAGCAGCTTAGCCGGGGCAGGGTCCAATCAGCCCCAGCATTTT
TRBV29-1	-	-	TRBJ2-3	CSVEGVVEDTQYF	TGCAGCGTTGAAGGGGTGGTGGAAGATACGCAGTATTTT
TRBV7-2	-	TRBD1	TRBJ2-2	CASSPGTGRPLNTGELFF	TGTGCCAGCAGCCCGGGGACAGGGCGTCCCCTAAACACCGGGGAGCTGTTTTTT
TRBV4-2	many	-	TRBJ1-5	CASSQDGTGSNQPQHF	TGTGCCAGCAGCCAAGACGGGACCGGTAGCAATCAGCCCCAGCATTTT
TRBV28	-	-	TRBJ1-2	CASSSTNQEYGYTF	TGTGCCAGCAGTAGCACAAATCAGGAATATGGCTACACCTTC
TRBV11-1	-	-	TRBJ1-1	CASSLDPAVAEAFF	TGTGCCAGCAGCTTAGATCCTGCGGTCGCTGAAGCTTTCTTT
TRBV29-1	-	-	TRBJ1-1	CSVVGAEAFF	TGCAGCGTTGTGGGAGCTGAAGCTTTCTTT
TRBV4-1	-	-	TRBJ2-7	CASSQGGLYEQYF	TGCGCCAGCAGCCAAGGGGGACTTTACGAGCAGTACTTC
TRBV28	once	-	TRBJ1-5	CASSGQLSNQPQHF	TGTGCCAGCAGCGGACAGCTTAGCAATCAGCCCCAGCATTTT
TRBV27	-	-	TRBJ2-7	CASADFHEQYF	TGTGCCAGCGCCGATTTCCACGAGCAGTACTTC
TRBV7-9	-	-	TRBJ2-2	CASSLAGLTELFF	TGTGCCAGCAGCTTAGCGGGCCTCACGGAGCTGTTTTTT
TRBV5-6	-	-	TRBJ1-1	CASSLARALNTEAFF	TGTGCCAGCAGCTTGGCCCGGGCCCTGAACACTGAAGCTTTCTTT
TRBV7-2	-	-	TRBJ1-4	CASSITADRREKLFF	TGTGCCAGCAGTATAACAGCGGACAGAAGGGAAAAACTGTTTTTT
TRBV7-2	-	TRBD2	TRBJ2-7	CASSLGLAGSYEQYF	TGTGCCAGCAGCTTAGGACTAGCGGGAAGCTACGAGCAGTACTTC
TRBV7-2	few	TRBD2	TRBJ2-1	CASSLEGTSGHNEQFF	TGTGCCAGCAGCTTAGAGGGGACTAGCGGTCACAATGAGCAGTTCTTC
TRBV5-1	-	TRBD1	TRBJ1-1	CASSFGTGEGEAFF	TGCGCCAGCAGCTTCGGGACAGGGGAAGGTGAAGCTTTCTTT
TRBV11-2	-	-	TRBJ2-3	CASSLLGGSEDTQYF	TGTGCCAGCAGCTTATTGGGGGGTTCTGAAGATACGCAGTATTTT